This T cell receptor beta chain was identified during a study of regulatory T cells in long-lasting Graves disease. The time point is: newly diagnosed GD, antithyroid drugs for less than 3 months. The TCR library was prepared using RNA isolated from PBMCs. Researchers made TCR beta libraries by using iRepertoire HTBI primers and running Arm-PCR on CDR3 regions. TCRdb ran MiXCR on the multiplex PCR reads and lists one entry per CDR3 protein. The table has hundreds of thousands of distinct CDR3 sequences, roughly 15% seen once. This clonotype has at least ten counts. This sample was also put to use in a study of T cells in Graves' hyperthyroidism and ophthalmopathy. As reported in that work: The study left out patients who had uncontrolled infection, other autoimmune disease, pregnancy or lactation. TCR CDR3 underwent first-round RT-PCR with the HTBI primer set.

Sequenced material: peripheral blood mononuclear cells (PBMCs), taken at new diagnosis, from a patient treated with antithyroid drugs. The TCR sequence derives from a woman between 25 and 40 years old with Graves disease.

The CDR3 is CASSQDAGIVDGYTF. The CDR3 nucleotides are TGTGCCAGCAGCCAAGATGCTGGGATTGTGGATGGCTACACCTTC. The V and J genes are TRBV14 and TRBJ1-2; unclear D gene. Trimming shortened V by 0 bases and J by 6 bases, and 14 bases separated the two germline ends. CDR1 SGHDN and CDR2 FVKESK come from the germline V gene. The CDR3 spans 15 residues.